A selection of T cell receptor beta chains follows, all from one sample in a study of molecular identifiers for immune sequencing clone quantification. TCRdb re-analysed the PCR reads in MiXCR, keeping a single row per CDR3 protein. The sample has around 320,000 distinct CDR3 sequences, 24% seen once. What was sequenced was naive CD8+ T cells from blood, with Jurkat cell RNA spiked in. Receptor source: a human donor in good health. Some libraries in this study had Jurkat cell RNA spiked in. CDR3s include the opening cysteine and the closing phenylalanine or tryptophan. Each record gives: J gene, clone size, V gene, D gene, CDR3 DNA, CDR3 protein. A D gene is named only where the DNA matches it firmly. For some rows the clone size is stated as once, few or many, or as a class when expanded; others skip it.

j_call: TRBJ2-7; clone_size: few; v_call: TRBV11-3; d_call: .; cdr3_nt: TGTGCCAGCAGCTTAGCGGGGCCCCCTTTGGAGCAGTACTTC; cdr3_aa: CASSLAGPPLEQYF
j_call: TRBJ1-1; clone_size: .; v_call: TRBV20-1; d_call: .; cdr3_nt: TGCAGTGCCATATTCGGGCCCCGGATGTCTGAGACTGAAGTTTTCTTT; cdr3_aa: CSAIFGPRMSETEVFF
j_call: TRBJ2-1; clone_size: .; v_call: TRBV7-6; d_call: .; cdr3_nt: TGTGCCAGCAGCTCGGCCCGCCAGGGCCCCGCCTCCAATGAGCAGTTCTTC; cdr3_aa: CASSSARQGPASNEQFF
j_call: TRBJ2-5; clone_size: .; v_call: TRBV28; d_call: .; cdr3_nt: TGTGCCAGCGGTTCGACCCCCAGTGACCAAGAGACCCAGTACTTC; cdr3_aa: CASGSTPSDQETQYF
j_call: TRBJ2-3; clone_size: .; v_call: TRBV20-1; d_call: TRBD2; cdr3_nt: TGCAGTGCTAGGGGGTGGCTAGCGGGGGGTCAAGGCACAGATACGCAGTATTTT; cdr3_aa: CSARGWLAGGQGTDTQYF
j_call: TRBJ2-1; clone_size: .; v_call: TRBV5-1; d_call: .; cdr3_nt: TGCGCCAGCAGCTATATGAATAGCTACAATGAGCAGTTCTTC; cdr3_aa: CASSYMNSYNEQFF
j_call: TRBJ2-1; clone_size: .; v_call: TRBV12-3/TRBV12-4; d_call: .; cdr3_nt: TGTGCCAGCAGTTTCGTCTGGGGGAAATACAATGAGCAGTTCTTC; cdr3_aa: CASSFVWGKYNEQFF
j_call: TRBJ1-5; clone_size: few; v_call: TRBV19; d_call: .; cdr3_nt: TGTGCCAGTAGTATAGGATTTCAGCCCCAGCATTTT; cdr3_aa: CASSIGFQPQHF
j_call: TRBJ1-1; clone_size: .; v_call: TRBV6-5; d_call: .; cdr3_nt: TGTGCCCGCAGTTCCATGCGTACGCCCCCTGAAGCTTTCTTT; cdr3_aa: CARSSMRTPPEAFF
j_call: TRBJ1-1; clone_size: many; v_call: TRBV7-9; d_call: .; cdr3_nt: TGTGCCAGCAGGCGGACAGAGAACACTGAAGCTTTCTTT; cdr3_aa: CASRRTENTEAFF
j_call: TRBJ1-5; clone_size: many; v_call: TRBV4-1; d_call: TRBD1; cdr3_nt: TGCGCCAGCAGCCAAGAGGACAGGGTCAATCAGCCCCAGCATTTT; cdr3_aa: CASSQEDRVNQPQHF
j_call: TRBJ2-1; clone_size: many; v_call: TRBV19; d_call: .; cdr3_nt: TGTGCCAGTAGCTGGATGGGTGACGGTGAGCAGTTCTTC; cdr3_aa: CASSWMGDGEQFF
j_call: TRBJ2-7; clone_size: .; v_call: TRBV4-3; d_call: TRBD2; cdr3_nt: TGCGCCAGCAGCCAAGATCTGCGTCCAGCGGGAGCCTACGAGCAGTACTTC; cdr3_aa: CASSQDLRPAGAYEQYF
j_call: TRBJ1-5; clone_size: many; v_call: TRBV30; d_call: .; cdr3_nt: TGTGCCTGGAGTGTCTCGAGCAATCAGCCCCAGCATTTT; cdr3_aa: CAWSVSSNQPQHF
j_call: TRBJ1-5; clone_size: many; v_call: TRBV5-5; d_call: .; cdr3_nt: TGTGCCAGCAGCTTGGGACAGGCGTATAGCAATCAGCCCCAGCATTTT; cdr3_aa: CASSLGQAYSNQPQHF
j_call: TRBJ2-7; clone_size: few; v_call: TRBV7-8; d_call: TRBD2; cdr3_nt: TGTGCCAGCAGCTTACTCCGGGGAGGGTCCGAGCAGTACTTC; cdr3_aa: CASSLLRGGSEQYF
j_call: TRBJ2-3; clone_size: .; v_call: TRBV20-1; d_call: .; cdr3_nt: TGCAGTGCTAGAGATCGATACGGGGAGGAGTTCGGCACAGATACGCAGTATTTT; cdr3_aa: CSARDRYGEEFGTDTQYF
j_call: TRBJ1-1; clone_size: .; v_call: TRBV27; d_call: TRBD1; cdr3_nt: TGTGCCAGCACAAACACAGGGGGCTATACTGAAGCTTTCTTT; cdr3_aa: CASTNTGGYTEAFF
j_call: TRBJ2-7; clone_size: few; v_call: TRBV4-1; d_call: .; cdr3_nt: TGCGCCAGCAGCCAAGATTTACAGAGCTACGAGCAGTACTTC; cdr3_aa: CASSQDLQSYEQYF
j_call: TRBJ2-7; clone_size: few; v_call: TRBV27; d_call: .; cdr3_nt: TGTGCCAGCAGTTTACAGGCAGGACCTCTGAACGAGCAGTACTTC; cdr3_aa: CASSLQAGPLNEQYF
j_call: TRBJ2-3; clone_size: .; v_call: TRBV25-1; d_call: .; cdr3_nt: TGTGCCAGCAGTGAATGGGGCACTACCACAGATACGCAGTATTTT; cdr3_aa: CASSEWGTTTDTQYF
j_call: TRBJ2-3; clone_size: few; v_call: TRBV24-1; d_call: TRBD2; cdr3_nt: TGTGCCAAAAGCGGGAGGTTCGCCCTCACAGATACGCAGTATTTT; cdr3_aa: CAKSGRFALTDTQYF
j_call: TRBJ1-5; clone_size: few; v_call: TRBV12-3/TRBV12-4; d_call: .; cdr3_nt: TGTGCCAGCAGTTTAGCGGCATTGGTAGGGTCCAGCAATCAGCCCCAGCATTTT; cdr3_aa: CASSLAALVGSSNQPQHF
j_call: TRBJ2-2; clone_size: many; v_call: TRBV7-9; d_call: .; cdr3_nt: TGTGCCAGCAGCTTTGGGACGGGGGCCCTCACCACCGGGGAGCTGTTTTTT; cdr3_aa: CASSFGTGALTTGELFF
j_call: TRBJ2-2; clone_size: many; v_call: TRBV2; d_call: .; cdr3_nt: TGTGCCAGCAGTGGGTCCAGGTCGAACACCGGGGAGCTGTTTTTT; cdr3_aa: CASSGSRSNTGELFF
j_call: TRBJ2-5; clone_size: few; v_call: TRBV5-3; d_call: TRBD2; cdr3_nt: TGTGCCAGCAGCTTTGCGGGAGGCCCTCAAGAGACCCAGTACTTC; cdr3_aa: CASSFAGGPQETQYF
j_call: TRBJ1-5; clone_size: once; v_call: TRBV12-3/TRBV12-4; d_call: .; cdr3_nt: TGTGCCATCTCAGGGATTCCCGATCAGCCCCAGCATTTT; cdr3_aa: CAISGIPDQPQHF
j_call: TRBJ1-5; clone_size: few; v_call: TRBV20-1; d_call: TRBD1; cdr3_nt: TGCAGTGCTAGATCGGACAGGGGCCACCCCGGAAACAATCAGCCCCAGCATTTT; cdr3_aa: CSARSDRGHPGNNQPQHF
j_call: TRBJ2-5; clone_size: many; v_call: TRBV5-4; d_call: TRBD2; cdr3_nt: TGTGCCAGCAGCTTGGTTCCTACTAGCGGAGAGACCCAGTACTTC; cdr3_aa: CASSLVPTSGETQYF
j_call: TRBJ2-5; clone_size: few; v_call: TRBV7-9; d_call: TRBD1; cdr3_nt: TGTGCCAGCAGCTCCCTGACAGGGTTAGAGACCCAGTACTTC; cdr3_aa: CASSSLTGLETQYF
j_call: TRBJ2-7; clone_size: few; v_call: TRBV6-1; d_call: .; cdr3_nt: TGTGCCAGCAGTGAAACAGTAGGGTCGTACGAGCAGTACTTC; cdr3_aa: CASSETVGSYEQYF
j_call: TRBJ2-7; clone_size: few; v_call: TRBV6-6; d_call: TRBD2; cdr3_nt: TGTGCCAGCAGTTACTCTCTAGGACTAGGCCCATTGGACGAGCAGTACTTC; cdr3_aa: CASSYSLGLGPLDEQYF
j_call: TRBJ2-7; clone_size: many; v_call: TRBV28; d_call: .; cdr3_nt: TGTGCCAGCAGTTTCCTAAGAGCCTACGAGCAGTACTTC; cdr3_aa: CASSFLRAYEQYF
j_call: TRBJ2-7; clone_size: few; v_call: TRBV6-5; d_call: TRBD1; cdr3_nt: TGTGCCAGCAAAGGGACAGGGGCCTACGAGCAGTACTTC; cdr3_aa: CASKGTGAYEQYF
j_call: TRBJ2-3; clone_size: many; v_call: TRBV7-2; d_call: .; cdr3_nt: TGTGCCAGCAACTCCCTCGGCACAGGGACAGATACGCAGTATTTT; cdr3_aa: CASNSLGTGTDTQYF
j_call: TRBJ1-6; clone_size: many; v_call: TRBV27; d_call: .; cdr3_nt: TGTGCCAGCAGTTTATCGGGGGGGACACCCCTCCACTTT; cdr3_aa: CASSLSGGTPLHF
j_call: TRBJ2-7; clone_size: .; v_call: TRBV6-2/TRBV6-3; d_call: .; cdr3_nt: TGTGCCAGCAACCTACAAACTGCCTACGAGCAGTACTTC; cdr3_aa: CASNLQTAYEQYF
j_call: TRBJ2-3; clone_size: .; v_call: TRBV6-5; d_call: TRBD2; cdr3_nt: TGTGCCAGCAGAGAAGTTCAACTAGCGACAGATACGCAGTATTTT; cdr3_aa: CASREVQLATDTQYF
j_call: TRBJ2-1; clone_size: few; v_call: TRBV6-6; d_call: TRBD2; cdr3_nt: TGTGCCAGCAGTTCCCCGGGACTAGCTGTCTACAATGAGCAGTTCTTC; cdr3_aa: CASSSPGLAVYNEQFF
j_call: TRBJ1-1; clone_size: many; v_call: TRBV29-1; d_call: TRBD1; cdr3_nt: TGCAGCGTCGACAGGGGTTGGGTTAATGAAGCTTTCTTT; cdr3_aa: CSVDRGWVNEAFF
j_call: TRBJ2-3; clone_size: .; v_call: TRBV7-9; d_call: .; cdr3_nt: TGTGCCAGCCGCTTACCCCCGGGACCAAGCACAGATACGCAGTATTTT; cdr3_aa: CASRLPPGPSTDTQYF
j_call: TRBJ1-5; clone_size: many; v_call: TRBV20-1; d_call: .; cdr3_nt: TGCAGTGCCACCTTTGGGAGCGGAGACCAGCCCCAGCATTTT; cdr3_aa: CSATFGSGDQPQHF
j_call: TRBJ2-2; clone_size: few; v_call: TRBV6-2/TRBV6-3; d_call: .; cdr3_nt: TGTGCCAGCAGTCAACGGAACAGGGAGGTATGGACCGGGGAGCTGTTTTTT; cdr3_aa: CASSQRNREVWTGELFF
j_call: TRBJ2-2; clone_size: few; v_call: TRBV29-1; d_call: TRBD2; cdr3_nt: TGCAGCGTGGGGTCACTAGCGGGGGATAACACCGGGGAGCTGTTTTTT; cdr3_aa: CSVGSLAGDNTGELFF
j_call: TRBJ1-1; clone_size: many; v_call: TRBV27; d_call: TRBD1; cdr3_nt: TGTGCCAGCAGTTTATCTCCTAGGACAGGGGGCGAACCCGACACTGAAGCTTTCTTT; cdr3_aa: CASSLSPRTGGEPDTEAFF
j_call: TRBJ2-3; clone_size: .; v_call: TRBV20-1; d_call: TRBD1; cdr3_nt: TGCAGTGCTAGCGGACAGGGAGCGCCCACAGATACGCAGTATTTT; cdr3_aa: CSASGQGAPTDTQYF
j_call: TRBJ1-4; clone_size: many; v_call: TRBV21-1; d_call: .; cdr3_nt: TGTGCCAGCAGTCGGGATTCAAAACTGTTTTTT; cdr3_aa: CASSRDSKLFF
j_call: TRBJ1-1; clone_size: few; v_call: TRBV12-3/TRBV12-4; d_call: .; cdr3_nt: TGTGCCAGCAGTTTACAGTTAAGAATGAACACTGAAGCTTTCTTT; cdr3_aa: CASSLQLRMNTEAFF
j_call: TRBJ1-5; clone_size: .; v_call: TRBV6-2/TRBV6-3; d_call: .; cdr3_nt: TGTGCCAGCAGTTACTCCATTCAGCCCCAGCATTTT; cdr3_aa: CASSYSIQPQHF
j_call: TRBJ2-7; clone_size: once; v_call: TRBV12-3/TRBV12-4; d_call: .; cdr3_nt: TGTGCCAGCAGTTTGGTGCGCGTTTGCTACGAGCAGTACTTC; cdr3_aa: CASSLVRVCYEQYF
j_call: TRBJ2-5; clone_size: .; v_call: TRBV6-5; d_call: .; cdr3_nt: TGTGCCAGCACCCCCCTGTGGTTGCAAGAGACCCAGTACTTC; cdr3_aa: CASTPLWLQETQYF
j_call: TRBJ2-3; clone_size: many; v_call: TRBV7-2; d_call: TRBD2; cdr3_nt: TGTGCCAGCAGCTCTAGCGGGGGGGCCTTAGATACGCAGTATTTT; cdr3_aa: CASSSSGGALDTQYF
j_call: TRBJ2-3; clone_size: many; v_call: TRBV5-8; d_call: TRBD1; cdr3_nt: TGTGCCAGCAGCTTGGGGGACAGGGGTCCAGTAGATACGCAGTATTTT; cdr3_aa: CASSLGDRGPVDTQYF
j_call: TRBJ2-2; clone_size: many; v_call: TRBV6-2/TRBV6-3; d_call: .; cdr3_nt: TGTGCCAGCAGTTACTTTTTAGGAACCGGGGAGCTGTTTTTT; cdr3_aa: CASSYFLGTGELFF
j_call: TRBJ2-3; clone_size: few; v_call: TRBV5-1; d_call: .; cdr3_nt: TGCGCCAGCAGCCTCGGGACTTTCCGGACGACAGATACGCAGTATTTT; cdr3_aa: CASSLGTFRTTDTQYF